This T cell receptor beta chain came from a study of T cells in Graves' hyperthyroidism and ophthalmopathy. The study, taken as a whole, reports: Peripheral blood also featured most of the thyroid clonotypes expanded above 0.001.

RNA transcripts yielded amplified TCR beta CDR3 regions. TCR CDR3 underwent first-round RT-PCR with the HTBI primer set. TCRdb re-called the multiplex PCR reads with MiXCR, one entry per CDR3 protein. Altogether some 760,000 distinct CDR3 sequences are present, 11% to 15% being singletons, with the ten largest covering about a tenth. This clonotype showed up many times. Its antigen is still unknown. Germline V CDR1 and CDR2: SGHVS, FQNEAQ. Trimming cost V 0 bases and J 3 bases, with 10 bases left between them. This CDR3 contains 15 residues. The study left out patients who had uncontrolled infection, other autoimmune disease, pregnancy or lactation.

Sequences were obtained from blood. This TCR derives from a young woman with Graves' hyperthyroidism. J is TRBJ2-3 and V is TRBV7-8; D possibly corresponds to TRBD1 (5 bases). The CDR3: CASSLARAKTDTQYF. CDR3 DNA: TGTGCCAGCAGCTTAGCCAGGGCTAAGACAGATACGCAGTATTTT.